Listed below are T cell receptor beta chains from one sample, sequenced in a study of OX40 agonist ivuxolimab in advanced cancers. Profiled with immunoSEQ multiplex PCR; TCRdb holds only in-frame clones, not every one. Of more than 35,000 clones in the sample, roughly 84% are singletons; the top ten hold 14% to 15%. Sequences were derived from CD4+ or CD8+ T cells sorted from blood, sampled in a trial of the OX40 agonist ivuxolimab. The receptors derive from an adult with an advanced solid tumor such as melanoma, head and neck, liver or kidney cancer. The CDR3 runs from the conserved cysteine through the conserved F or W. D genes are given only for firm matches. A row's size may be missing; if present it is once, few, many or a size class.

>TRBV9|NA|NA|TRBJ1-2
CASSPGSYGYTF
TGTGCCAGCAGCCCGGGGAGCTATGGCTACACCTTC
>TRBV27|NA|NA|TRBJ2-1
CASGYNEQFF
TGTGCCAGCGGTTACAATGAGCAGTTCTTC
>TRBV11-2|NA|NA|TRBJ1-2
CASSFGTNYGYTF
TGTGCCAGCAGCTTCGGCACTAACTATGGCTACACCTTC
>TRBV28|NA|TRBD2|TRBJ2-3
CANNSGRRTDTQYF
TGTGCCAACAATAGCGGGAGACGTACAGATACGCAGTATTTT
>TRBV27|NA|NA|TRBJ2-7
CASSLIDRSYEQYF
TGTGCCAGCAGTTTAATAGACAGATCCTACGAGCAGTACTTC
>TRBV12-5|NA|TRBD2|TRBJ2-1
CASGLAGGGTYNEQFF
TGTGCTAGTGGCCTCGCCGGCGGGGGGACCTACAATGAGCAGTTCTTC
>TRBV28|NA|TRBD1|TRBJ2-7
CASSFGQETYEQYF
TGTGCCAGCAGTTTCGGACAGGAAACCTACGAGCAGTACTTC
>TRBV13|NA|TRBD1|TRBJ2-7
CASSPRDRAHEQYF
TGTGCCAGCAGCCCCCGGGACAGGGCCCACGAGCAGTACTTC
>TRBV15|NA|TRBD2|TRBJ2-7
CASGGHDEQYF
TGTGCCAGCGGGGGGCATGACGAGCAGTACTTC
>TRBV7-2|few|TRBD2|TRBJ2-7
CASSLLAGGLTYEQYF
TGTGCCAGCAGCTTGCTAGCGGGAGGACTAACCTACGAGCAGTACTTC
>TRBV14|NA|NA|TRBJ1-2
CASSQGRETQADFGGGYTF
TGTGCCAGCAGCCAAGGGAGGGAGACACAGGCGGATTTTGGAGGAGGCTACACCTTC
>TRBV7-9|NA|NA|TRBJ2-7
CASSLVSTSHEQYF
TGTGCCAGCAGCTTAGTATCGACATCCCACGAGCAGTACTTC
>TRBV7-9|once|NA|TRBJ2-7
CASSPPRAIYEQYF
TGTGCCAGCAGCCCGCCCAGGGCGATCTACGAGCAGTACTTC
>TRBV2|NA|NA|TRBJ1-5
CASSDARGSQPQHF
TGTGCCAGCAGTGACGCCAGGGGTTCTCAGCCCCAGCATTTT
>TRBV13|NA|NA|TRBJ1-2
CASTSLGGHGYTF
TGTGCCAGCACCTCCTTGGGTGGGCATGGCTACACCTTC
>TRBV6-5|NA|NA|TRBJ1-2
CASSLVSGNYGYTF
TGTGCCAGCAGTTTGGTCTCAGGGAACTATGGCTACACCTTC